This is a list of T cell receptor beta chains from one sample in a study of T-cell reconstitution after alpha-beta-depleted transplantation in children. TCRdb fed the PCR reads into MiXCR, producing one record per CDR3 protein. This repertoire shows fewer than 250,000 distinct CDR3 sequences, over 15% found once; its top ten account for around two fifths. This sample comprised PBMCs, mostly from graft donor cells, obtained 360 days after TCRalphabeta/CD19-depleted stem cell transplant. The origin of the receptors is a male patient aged 2 to 10 who had a stem cell transplant for acute lymphoblastic leukemia, so the T cells may come from the graft donor. Both conserved end residues are part of each CDR3. D genes are given only for firm matches. Clone size, where shown, is once, few, many, or a class for clones that have expanded.

clone size,V gene,D gene,J gene,CDR3 protein,CDR3 DNA
few,TRBV27,NA,TRBJ2-1,CASSLSPAYNEQFF,TGTGCCAGCAGTTTATCCCCAGCTTACAATGAGCAGTTCTTC
NA,TRBV12-3/TRBV12-4,TRBD2,TRBJ2-1,CASSLEAGAGNEQFF,TGTGCCAGCAGTTTGGAAGCGGGGGCCGGGAATGAGCAGTTCTTC
NA,TRBV5-4,NA,TRBJ2-2,CASSSPPGVLSTGELFF,TGTGCCAGCAGCTCTCCTCCGGGGGTTCTCTCTACCGGGGAGCTGTTTTTT
few,TRBV18,TRBD1,TRBJ1-1,CASTPGQGSEAFF,TGTGCCAGCACACCGGGACAGGGTTCTGAAGCTTTCTTT
few,TRBV4-1,NA,TRBJ2-2,CASSIAGTVRTGELFF,TGCGCCAGCAGCATCGCCGGGACTGTCAGGACCGGGGAGCTGTTTTTT
few,TRBV7-2,NA,TRBJ2-1,CASSLVFGTAYNEQFF,TGTGCCAGCAGCTTAGTATTTGGGACGGCCTACAATGAGCAGTTCTTC
many,TRBV5-6,NA,TRBJ2-7,CASSFRLAGFPYEQYF,TGTGCCAGCAGCTTTCGGCTCGCGGGGTTTCCCTACGAGCAGTACTTC
few,TRBV5-1,NA,TRBJ2-7,CASSLDSDSYEQYF,TGCGCCAGCAGCTTGGACTCGGATTCCTACGAGCAGTACTTC
few,TRBV5-1,TRBD2,TRBJ2-3,CASSPAGASTDTQYF,TGCGCCAGCAGCCCAGCGGGGGCCTCCACAGATACGCAGTATTTT
NA,TRBV6-5,NA,TRBJ2-3,CASSYLRNTPGYF,TGTGCCAGCAGTTACTTGAGGAATACACCGGGGTATTTT
NA,TRBV7-2,NA,TRBJ1-1,CASSRGAVPLNTEAFF,TGTGCCAGCAGCCGAGGGGCAGTACCCTTGAACACTGAAGCTTTCTTT
NA,TRBV28,TRBD1,TRBJ2-7,CASRPDRGGRYEQYF,TGTGCCAGCAGGCCGGACAGGGGCGGACGATACGAGCAGTACTTC
medium-sized,TRBV9,NA,TRBJ2-1,CASSGERQPSSYNEQFF,TGTGCCAGCAGCGGCGAGAGACAGCCGAGCTCCTACAATGAGCAGTTCTTC
NA,TRBV6-1,TRBD2,TRBJ2-3,CASSWGTSGVDTQYF,TGTGCCAGCAGCTGGGGGACTAGCGGGGTGGATACGCAGTATTTT
few,TRBV5-6,NA,TRBJ2-3,CASSFSAGRTDTQYF,TGTGCCAGCAGCTTCTCGGCAGGGAGAACAGATACGCAGTATTTT
few,TRBV7-2,NA,TRBJ1-2,CASSLDDRGYTF,TGTGCCAGCAGCTTAGACGACAGGGGCTACACCTTC
NA,TRBV18,TRBD1,TRBJ1-1,CASSPLIFRDSEAFF,TGTGCCAGCTCACCACTAATTTTTAGGGACAGTGAAGCTTTCTTT
NA,TRBV6-5,NA,TRBJ2-6,CASSYSEGLSGANVLTF,TGTGCCAGCAGTTACTCCGAGGGGCTCTCTGGGGCCAACGTCCTGACTTTC
many,TRBV4-1,NA,TRBJ2-3,CASSQEREFTDTQYF,TGCGCCAGCAGCCAGGAACGGGAATTCACAGATACGCAGTATTTT
NA,TRBV14,TRBD1,TRBJ2-7,CASSPQRGRTYEQYF,TGTGCCAGCAGCCCTCAGAGGGGGCGAACCTACGAGCAGTACTTC
NA,TRBV11-3,TRBD1,TRBJ2-3,CASSPGTDANTQYF,TGTGCCAGCAGTCCCGGGACAGACGCGAATACGCAGTATTTT
few,TRBV28,TRBD2,TRBJ2-7,CASSSGLAGVEQYF,TGTGCCAGCAGTTCTGGACTAGCGGGGGTAGAGCAGTACTTC
NA,TRBV5-1,NA,TRBJ1-3,CARGSGNTIYF,TGCGCCAGGGGCTCCGGAAACACCATATATTTT